Each of the 21 T cell receptor beta chains below was sequenced from the same sample in a study of cytomegalovirus exposure and HLA in healthy donors. The PCR used 60 Vbeta and 13 Jbeta primers. Sequencing was performed with immunoSEQ multiplex PCR; in TCRdb, only in-frame clones are kept and a portion is missing. This table has about 82,000 clones, 70% to 80% appearing once. Sequencing used PBMCs. Every receptor here comes from a man aged 50 or older in good health and CMV-seronegative.

This chain links TRBV9 with TRBJ2-1; 10 bases align to TRBD2. Germline V lookup: CDR1 SGDLS, CDR2 YYNGEE. The V segment lost 0 bases and the J segment 6 bases; nucleotides outside the gene matches: 3. The CDR3 extends over 15 amino acids. CDR3 DNA sequence: TGTGCCAGCAGCGTAGGAGCGGGGGGGCTCAATGAGCAGTTCTTC. Translating gives CASSVGAGGLNEQFF.

The chain joins TRBV18 to TRBJ2-2, with D possibly matching TRBD1 (5 bases). V lost 3 bases, J lost 4 bases, and 9 bases lay in between. The CDR3 is 14 amino acids. Per germline, CDR1 KGHSH and CDR2 LQKENI. The CDR3 sequence is CASSPLGPTGELFF. CDR3 DNA: TGTGCCAGCTCACCTCTGGGGCCCACCGGGGAGCTGTTTTTT.

CDR3 sequence: CASSSGWGGPNTEAFF. The CDR3 DNA sequence: TGCGCCAGCAGCTCCGGGTGGGGGGGCCCGAACACTGAAGCTTTCTTT. V is TRBV5-1 and J is TRBJ1-1; D possibly corresponds to TRBD1 (6 bases). Germline V gene lookup returns CDR1 SGHRS and CDR2 YFSETQ. This CDR3 contains 16 residues. The germline V and J ends were trimmed by 3 bases and 1 base, with 16 bases remaining between them.

The V gene is TRBV13, the J gene TRBJ2-5, with 10 bases aligning to TRBD2. This CDR3 region has 15 residues. Germline trimming cut 5 bases from V and 3 bases from J; bases unmatched to any gene: 6. CDR1 PRHDT and CDR2 FYEKMQ come from the germline V gene (reference sequence). The CDR3 spells CASSRSSGGKETQYF. CDR3 DNA sequence: TGTGCCAGCAGCCGAAGTAGCGGGGGGAAAGAGACCCAGTACTTC.

The V call is TRBV5-8, the J call TRBJ2-7; perhaps TRBD1 as D (6 bases). The CDR3 runs 14 residues. Trimming removed 2 bases from V and 1 base from J, with 10 bases in between. Germline values: CDR1 SGHTS, CDR2 YDEGEE. DNA of the CDR3: TGTGCCAGCAGCTTACAGGGCAGGTCCTACGAGCAGTACTTC. Its protein product is CASSLQGRSYEQYF.

J is TRBJ1-1 and V is TRBV27; possible D gene TRBD1, 5 bases. Germline CDR1 is MNHEY and CDR2 is SMNVEV (reference sequence). There are 16 residues in the CDR3. Deletions cut 1 base from V and 5 bases from J, with 17 bases between. CDR3 bases: TGTGCCAGCAGTTTATGGGGCGGGGTGAGAGGGACTGAAGCTTTCTTT. Amino acids: CASSLWGGVRGTEAFF.

The genes are TRBV15 and TRBJ2-7, with unresolved D. The CDR3 runs 14 residues. The ends were cut back, 2 bases at V and 6 bases at J, with 14 bases in the middle. The V gene's germline CDR1 is LNHNV and CDR2 YYDKDF (reference sequence). CDR3 DNA sequence: TGTGCCACCAGCAGACCCCTACCCTCGAGCGAGCAGTACTTC. This encodes CATSRPLPSSEQYF.

This CDR3 reads CASSLVLGQPNEKLFF. CDR3 DNA sequence: TGTGCCAGCAGCTTGGTTCTGGGGCAGCCTAATGAAAAACTGTTTTTT. The V gene is TRBV5-5, the J gene TRBJ1-4, with D tentatively TRBD1 (5 bases). Germline CDR1 is SGHKS and CDR2 is YYEKEE (reference sequence). This CDR3 is 16 amino acids long. V lost 0 bases, J lost 3 bases, and 12 bases lay in between.

The J gene is TRBJ1-6, the V gene TRBV7-2, with unresolved D. Deletions cut 5 bases from V and 6 bases from J, with 14 bases between. The CDR3 runs 15 residues. The germline gives CDR1 SGHTA, CDR2 FQGNSA. CDR3 DNA: TGTGCCAGCAGCCCGTATGCCGAGATTAATTCACCCCTCCACTTT. The encoded protein is CASSPYAEINSPLHF.

The chain links TRBV4-2 to TRBJ1-6; D is uncertain. This CDR3 has 15 amino acids. V was clipped by 1 base and J by 4 bases, with 8 bases between them. From germline, CDR1 is LGHNA and CDR2 YNFKEQ. CDR3 sequence (DNA): TGTGCCAGCAGCCAAGGACCCGGGTATAATTCACCCCTCCACTTT. Residues: CASSQGPGYNSPLHF.

This clone was seen a single time. The chain carries TRBV9 and TRBJ1-3; D possibly corresponds to TRBD1 (5 bases). Trimming pared 2 bases from V and 1 base from J, leaving 10 bases between. Looked up from germline, CDR1 is SGDLS and CDR2 is YYNGEE. The CDR3 covers 15 residues. In DNA form, the CDR3 reads TGTGCCAGCAGCGTCTCCCCAGGGTCTGGAAACACCATATATTTT. This encodes CASSVSPGSGNTIYF.

CDR3 region: CASTQEGAHQPQHF. CDR3 in DNA: TGTGCCAGCACCCAGGAGGGGGCTCATCAGCCCCAGCATTTT. This chain uses TRBV28 with TRBJ1-5; 7 positions match TRBD1. Losses at the gene ends were 7 bases for V and 5 bases for J; bases not matched to a gene: 8. The CDR3 covers 14 residues. In germline, CDR1 is MDHEN, CDR2 SYDVKM.

The gene calls are TRBV4-1 and TRBJ1-5, with TRBD1 identical over 9 bases. Germline CDR1 and CDR2: MGHRA and YSYEKL. Trimming removed 2 bases from V and 3 bases from J; junction bases left unmatched: 5. The CDR3 sequence is 16 residues long. CDR3 nucleotide sequence: TGCGCCAGCAGCCAAACCGGGACAGGGACCAATCAGCCCCAGCATTTT. As protein: CASSQTGTGTNQPQHF.

The CDR3 region has the DNA TGTGCCAGCAGTTGGCAGGGGGCGCGTCGAACTGAAGCTTTCTTT. It encodes CASSWQGARRTEAFF. The J gene is TRBJ1-1, the V gene TRBV28; 8 bases fit TRBD1. CDR1 MDHEN and CDR2 SYDVKM come from the germline V gene. V lost 4 bases to trimming and J lost 5 bases; unmatched junction nucleotides: 9. The CDR3 runs to 15 residues.

The chain carries TRBV28 and TRBJ1-5; 7 positions agree with TRBD1. The germline gives CDR1 MDHEN, CDR2 SYDVKM. J gave up 5 bases and V 2 bases, and 3 bases lay outside the gene matches. This CDR3 is built from 14 residues. DNA of the CDR3: TGTGCCAGCAGTTTAACAGGGGTCTATCAGCCCCAGCATTTT. Amino acid sequence: CASSLTGVYQPQHF.

This sequence joins TRBV2 and TRBJ2-7; D is perhaps TRBD1 (5 bases). The CDR3 is 15 amino acids. V lost 7 bases and J 3 bases, leaving 19 bases between the germline ends. CDR1 and CDR2 (germline): SNHLY, FYNNEI. The CDR3 DNA follows: TGTGCCAGCACCTTAGACAGACAGAAGGGCTACGAGCAGTACTTC. Translating it yields CASTLDRQKGYEQYF.

The CDR3 loop reads CASSSARHLNTEAFF. DNA of the CDR3: TGTGCCAGCAGCTCCGCCCGACACTTGAACACTGAAGCTTTCTTT. The chain employs TRBV7-8 and TRBJ1-1; D remains ambiguous. This CDR3 is built from 15 residues. With 4 bases removed from V and 0 bases from J, the gap between germline ends came to 12 bases. Germline V gene lookup returns CDR1 SGHVS and CDR2 FQNEAQ.

The V gene is TRBV11-2, the J gene TRBJ2-7, with D possibly TRBD1 on 6 matching bases. Germline lookup yields CDR1 SGHAT and CDR2 FQNNGV. This CDR3 has 15 amino acids. Trimming took off 6 bases at V and 2 bases at J, with 17 bases between the two ends. The CDR3 spells CASRRIGQGPYEQYF. The CDR3 DNA reads as TGTGCCAGCAGGCGTATAGGGCAGGGGCCCTACGAGCAGTACTTC.

Only one count was recorded for this clone. The V call is TRBV12-5, the J call TRBJ2-5; TRBD1 matches at 7 bases. CDR3 length: 15 residues. The ends lost 5 bases at V and 0 bases at J; junction bases unmatched: 6. From germline, CDR1 is LGHNT and CDR2 FRNRAP. This chain's CDR3 is CASGPGQTYQETQYF. CDR3 nucleotides: TGTGCTAGTGGTCCGGGACAGACCTACCAAGAGACCCAGTACTTC.

This clone was found once. The chain recombines TRBV15 with TRBJ2-7; no reliable D call. This CDR3 spans 12 amino acids. V was clipped by 5 bases and J by 0 bases, with 5 bases between them. Germline values: CDR1 LNHNV, CDR2 YYDKDF (reference sequence). CDR3 protein: CATSVGSYEQYF. Written as DNA, the CDR3 is TGTGCCACCAGCGTCGGCTCCTACGAGCAGTACTTC. Complete variable domain (other parts from reference TRBV15 and TRBJ2-7): DAMVIQNPRYQVTQFGKPVTLSCSQTLNHNVMYWYQQKSSQAPKLLFHYYDKDFNNEADTPDNFQSRRPNTSFCFLDIRSPGLGDTAMYLCATSVGSYEQYFGPGTRLTVT.

This clone was observed a handful of times. The chain employs TRBV4-2 and TRBJ2-5, with D possibly being TRBD1 (6 bases). Trimming pared 0 bases from V and 1 base from J, leaving 15 bases between. Germline-derived CDR1 and CDR2 are LGHNA and YNFKEQ. The CDR3 has 17 amino acids. CDR3 in amino acids: CASSQDQGRAFQETQYF. CDR3 DNA sequence: TGTGCCAGCAGCCAAGATCAGGGGAGAGCCTTCCAAGAGACCCAGTACTTC.